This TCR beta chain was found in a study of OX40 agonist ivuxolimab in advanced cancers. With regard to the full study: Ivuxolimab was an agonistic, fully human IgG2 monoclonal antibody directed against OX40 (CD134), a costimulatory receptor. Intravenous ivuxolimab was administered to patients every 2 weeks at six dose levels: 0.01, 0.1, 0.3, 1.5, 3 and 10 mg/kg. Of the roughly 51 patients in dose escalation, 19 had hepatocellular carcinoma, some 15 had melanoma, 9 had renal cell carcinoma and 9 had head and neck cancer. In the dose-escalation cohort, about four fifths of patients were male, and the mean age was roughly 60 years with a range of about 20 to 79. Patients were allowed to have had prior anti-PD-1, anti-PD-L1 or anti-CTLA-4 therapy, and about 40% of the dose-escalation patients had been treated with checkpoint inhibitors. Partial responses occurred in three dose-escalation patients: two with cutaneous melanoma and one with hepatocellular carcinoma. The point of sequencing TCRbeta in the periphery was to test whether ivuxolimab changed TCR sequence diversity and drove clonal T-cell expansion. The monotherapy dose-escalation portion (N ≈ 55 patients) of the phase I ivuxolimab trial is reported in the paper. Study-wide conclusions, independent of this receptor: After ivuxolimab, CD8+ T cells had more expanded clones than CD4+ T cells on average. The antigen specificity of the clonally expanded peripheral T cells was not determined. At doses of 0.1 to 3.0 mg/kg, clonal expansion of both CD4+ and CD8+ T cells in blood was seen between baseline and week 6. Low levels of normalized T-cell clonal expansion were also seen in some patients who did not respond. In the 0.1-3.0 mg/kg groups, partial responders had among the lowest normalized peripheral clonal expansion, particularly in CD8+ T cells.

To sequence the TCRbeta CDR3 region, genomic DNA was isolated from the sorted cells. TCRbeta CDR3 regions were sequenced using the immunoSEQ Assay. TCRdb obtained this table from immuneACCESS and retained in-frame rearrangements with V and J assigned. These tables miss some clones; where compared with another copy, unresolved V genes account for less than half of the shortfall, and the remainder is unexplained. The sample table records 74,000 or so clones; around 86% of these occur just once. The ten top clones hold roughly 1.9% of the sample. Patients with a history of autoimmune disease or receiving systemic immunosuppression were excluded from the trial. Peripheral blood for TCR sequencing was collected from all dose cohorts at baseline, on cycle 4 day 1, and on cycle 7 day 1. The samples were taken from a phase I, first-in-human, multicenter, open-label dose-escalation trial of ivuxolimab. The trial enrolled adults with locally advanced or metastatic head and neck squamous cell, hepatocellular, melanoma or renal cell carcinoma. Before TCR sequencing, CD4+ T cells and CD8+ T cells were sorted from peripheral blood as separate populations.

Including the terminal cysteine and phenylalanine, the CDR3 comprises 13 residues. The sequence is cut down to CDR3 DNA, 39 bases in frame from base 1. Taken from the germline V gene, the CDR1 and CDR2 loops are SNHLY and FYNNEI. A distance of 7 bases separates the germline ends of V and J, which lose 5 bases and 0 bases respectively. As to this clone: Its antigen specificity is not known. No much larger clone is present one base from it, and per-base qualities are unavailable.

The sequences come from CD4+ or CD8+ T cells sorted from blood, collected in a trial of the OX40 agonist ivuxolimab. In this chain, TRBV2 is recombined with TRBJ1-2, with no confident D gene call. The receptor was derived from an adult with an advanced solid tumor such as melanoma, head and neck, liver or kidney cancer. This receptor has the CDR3 CASSRAANYGYTF. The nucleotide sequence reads TGTGCCAGCAGTAGAGCGGCTAACTATGGCTACACCTTC.